The clone carrying this T cell receptor (beta chain) was found once. Antigen: not known. This may be a read error, as it is one base from a much larger clone. Other nucleotide sequences from this sample produce the same CDR3. The data are from a study of shared clonotypes between healthy human individuals. General study findings and limits: Clonotype sharing across several donors was observed for 5% to 6.5% of naive CD4 clonotypes. There were few donors, and this limited the genetic and exposure-history diversity represented.

CD8 cells regarded as naive lacked CD45RO, were positively chosen for CCR7, and omitted terminally differentiated effector memory CD45RA+ cells. Free of recent acute infections or vaccinations, the donors were healthy HIV-negative adults. The CDR3 has 11 amino acids. The V end was cut by 4 bases, the J end by 3 bases, with 5 bases between. Germline V gene lookup returns CDR1 SGHKS and CDR2 YYEKEE (reference sequence). Each PCR replicate from the sorted subsets contained approximately 0.2 ug DNA, which is about 30,000 T cell genomes. Some clones are missing from TCRdb's copy, which holds only in-frame ones; the method was immunoSEQ multiplex PCR. In the table there are some 2,000,000 clones, about 95% of which are singletons.

The specimen sequenced was naive CD8+ T cells sorted from blood. This clonotype originated in a young man in good health. This sequence joins TRBV5-5 and TRBJ2-7; D remains unclear. The CDR3 reads CASSPFYEQYF. The CDR3 nucleotides read TGTGCCAGCAGCCCCTTCTACGAGCAGTACTTC.